This TCR beta chain was profiled in a study of cytomegalovirus exposure and HLA in healthy donors. Study-wide context: In terms of ancestry, the Caucasian-associated cluster contained 81% of the roughly 360 genotyped donors.

The study ran its PCR with 60 Vbeta and 13 Jbeta primers. Assay: immunoSEQ multiplex PCR; the TCRdb copy retains only in-frame clones and omits some. Of about 130,000 clones in the sample, roughly 77% were seen once. On this clone itself: The antigen is not known.

Study conclusions and caveats: Information on immune exposure was restricted to one variable (CMV serostatus). Per a prior analysis, the majority of TCR beta V segments were productive roughly 90% or roughly 30% of the time.

Unmatched junction bases numbered 3, after V lost 4 bases and J lost 4 bases. CDR3 length: 15 amino acids. Germline V lookup: CDR1 MRHNA, CDR2 SNTAGT. The sequenced material came from PBMCs. V gene TRBV6-4 combines with J gene TRBJ2-3; the match to TRBD2 covers 12 bases. The TCR comes from a woman under 40 in good health and CMV-seronegative. In nucleotides, the CDR3 is TGTGCCAGCAGTGCGACTAGCGGGGGATCAGATACGCAGTATTTT. The encoded protein is CASSATSGGSDTQYF.